A selection of T cell receptor beta chains follows, all from one sample in a study of blood T cells in healthy people across ages. A single record per CDR3 protein comes from TCRdb applying MiXCR to the 5' RACE reads. The sample shows about 780,000 distinct CDR3 sequences, around 45% of them seen only once. The sequenced material came from blood. The receptors derive from a man older than 75 in good health. Both conserved end residues are trimmed from each CDR3.

j_call | v_call | cdr3_aa
TRBJ2-1 | TRBV7-2 | ASSPRQGADEQF
TRBJ2-2 | TRBV5-6 | ASSFQAAGELF
TRBJ1-4 | TRBV12-3/TRBV12-4 | ASSLQGGEKLF
TRBJ1-4 | TRBV4-1 | ASSQRDRGGQDEKLF
TRBJ2-6 | TRBV5-1 | ASSLVLSSGANVLT
TRBJ1-1 | TRBV4-3 | ASSLQRGVRAILNTEAF
TRBJ2-5 | TRBV2 | ASSDRGRAETQY
TRBJ2-4 | TRBV20-1 | SAPPLLAGLQEAQY
TRBJ2-7 | TRBV6-1 | ASSESGIPYEQY
TRBJ1-4 | TRBV20-1 | SATSPGLGPNEKLF
TRBJ2-1 | TRBV7-2 | ASSLLGRVQF
TRBJ2-3 | TRBV28 | ASSLEPATQY
TRBJ1-6 | TRBV20-1 | SAPTGPGNSPLH
TRBJ1-2 | TRBV20-1 | SALGIGGHGYT
TRBJ2-3 | TRBV12-3/TRBV12-4 | ASSPGLVADTEY
TRBJ2-7 | TRBV7-2 | ASSLSGGSYERY
TRBJ2-3 | TRBV20-1 | SAWGPDTDTQY
TRBJ2-1 | TRBV5-1 | ASSLNAGGVDEQF
TRBJ2-1 | TRBV6-2/TRBV6-3 | ASSYNGYNEQF
TRBJ1-1 | TRBV3-1 | ASSQDAGRGTEAF
TRBJ2-3 | TRBV7-6 | ASSSWTSGIDTQY
TRBJ2-1 | TRBV5-6 | ASSLGQISYNEQF
TRBJ2-1 | TRBV27 | ASSLVGPLGEQF
TRBJ2-4 | TRBV12-3/TRBV12-4 | ASSASTAGDHKQY
TRBJ2-3 | TRBV29-1 | SVDQSGGTDTQY
TRBJ1-2 | TRBV14 | ASSPITHRASYGYT
TRBJ2-4 | TRBV25-1 | ASSRESKNIQY
TRBJ2-4 | TRBV18 | ASSPAGSSYGQY
TRBJ2-7 | TRBV12-3/TRBV12-4 | ASSPRDRVEQY
TRBJ2-1 | TRBV6-2/TRBV6-3 | ASSYRFSAGGSYNEQF
TRBJ1-1 | TRBV5-5 | ASSTQGAITEAF
TRBJ1-2 | TRBV14 | ASSQIGAGYGYT
TRBJ1-4 | TRBV3-1 | ASSQRAGGGTTNEKLF
TRBJ2-1 | TRBV7-9 | ASSHQRESRPEQF
TRBJ2-1 | TRBV7-2 | ASSLGLADYNEQF
TRBJ2-1 | TRBV29-1 | SVESTQGNEQF
TRBJ2-7 | TRBV20-1 | SARDQGITGQY
TRBJ2-7 | TRBV6-2/TRBV6-3 | ASSYLGTSDNEQY
TRBJ1-5 | TRBV12-3/TRBV12-4 | ASSTTGGSQPQH
TRBJ2-7 | TRBV4-2 | ASSHDRVGEQY
TRBJ2-7 | TRBV5-1 | ASSPGAGVYEQY
. | TRBV28 | ASRTGGRETQY
TRBJ1-2 | TRBV6-5 | ASSYSGGSYGYT
TRBJ2-7 | TRBV2 | ASRSGGSDHEQY
TRBJ2-1 | TRBV7-3 | ASSPIAGGPNNEQF
TRBJ2-3 | TRBV4-3 | ASSQASGRSTDTQY
TRBJ2-7 | TRBV18 | ASSPTRTGSSYEQY
TRBJ2-7 | TRBV20-1 | SARDWGEQY
TRBJ2-7 | TRBV20-1 | SARDRSGSPYEQY
TRBJ2-7 | TRBV20-1 | SALSLTGDYEQY
TRBJ2-3 | TRBV29-1 | SGSGPTDTQY
TRBJ2-1 | TRBV5-1 | ASSRDGAEQF
TRBJ1-2 | TRBV28 | ASSPPGQGVVGYT
TRBJ2-7 | TRBV6-5 | ASTADRGYEQY
TRBJ2-1 | TRBV20-1 | SANAVASEQF